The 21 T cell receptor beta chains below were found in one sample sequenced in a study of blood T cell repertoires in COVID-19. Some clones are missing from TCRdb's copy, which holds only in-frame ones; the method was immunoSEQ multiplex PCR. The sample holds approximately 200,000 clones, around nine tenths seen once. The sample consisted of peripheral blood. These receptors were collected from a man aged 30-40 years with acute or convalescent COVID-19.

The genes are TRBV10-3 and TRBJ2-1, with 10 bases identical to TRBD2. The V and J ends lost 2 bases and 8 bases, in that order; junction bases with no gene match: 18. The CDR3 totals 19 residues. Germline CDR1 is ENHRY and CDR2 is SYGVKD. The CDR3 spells CAISEPPWSGGALVHEQFF. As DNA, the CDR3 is TGTGCCATCAGTGAGCCCCCATGGAGCGGGGGGGCCTTAGTCCATGAGCAGTTCTTC.

For the CDR3, the DNA is TGTGCCAGCAGTGCACAGGGCCGAGGCAATCAGCCCCAGCATTTT. Protein: CASSAQGRGNQPQHF. This chain connects TRBV6-1 to TRBJ1-5, with D possibly being TRBD1 (6 bases). The ends were cut back, 4 bases at V and 2 bases at J, with 12 bases in the middle. Germline loops: CDR1 MNHNS, CDR2 SASEGT. The length of the CDR3 is 15 residues.

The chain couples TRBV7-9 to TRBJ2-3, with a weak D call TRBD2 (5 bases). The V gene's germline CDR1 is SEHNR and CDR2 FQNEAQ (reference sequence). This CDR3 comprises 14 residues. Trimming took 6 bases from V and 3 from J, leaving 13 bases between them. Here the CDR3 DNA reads TGTGCCAGCAGTCGCCCGGGGTGGACAGATACGCAGTATTTT. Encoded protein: CASSRPGWTDTQYF.

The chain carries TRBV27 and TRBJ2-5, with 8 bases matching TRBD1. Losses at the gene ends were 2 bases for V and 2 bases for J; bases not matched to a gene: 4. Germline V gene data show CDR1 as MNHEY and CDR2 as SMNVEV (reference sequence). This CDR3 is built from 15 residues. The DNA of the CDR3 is TGTGCCAGCAGTTTACTAGGACAGGGACAAGAGACCCAGTACTTC. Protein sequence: CASSLLGQGQETQYF.

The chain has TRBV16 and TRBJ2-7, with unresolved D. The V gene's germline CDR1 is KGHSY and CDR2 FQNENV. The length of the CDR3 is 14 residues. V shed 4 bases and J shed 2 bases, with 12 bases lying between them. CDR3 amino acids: CASSLAIGAYEQYF. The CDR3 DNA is TGTGCCAGCAGCCTGGCCATCGGAGCCTACGAGCAGTACTTC.

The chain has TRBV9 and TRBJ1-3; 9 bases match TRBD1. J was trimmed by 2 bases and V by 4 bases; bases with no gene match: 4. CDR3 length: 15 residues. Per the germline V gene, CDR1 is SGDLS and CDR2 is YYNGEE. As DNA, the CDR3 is TGTGCCAGCAGCTGGACAGGGGCCCCTGGAAACACCATATATTTT. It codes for CASSWTGAPGNTIYF.

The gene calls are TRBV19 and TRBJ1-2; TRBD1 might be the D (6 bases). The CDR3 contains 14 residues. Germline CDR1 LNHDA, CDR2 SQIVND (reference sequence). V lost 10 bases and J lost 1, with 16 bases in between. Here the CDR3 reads CATRSRGNNYGYTF. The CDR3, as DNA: TGTGCCACCAGGAGCAGGGGTAATAACTATGGCTACACCTTC.

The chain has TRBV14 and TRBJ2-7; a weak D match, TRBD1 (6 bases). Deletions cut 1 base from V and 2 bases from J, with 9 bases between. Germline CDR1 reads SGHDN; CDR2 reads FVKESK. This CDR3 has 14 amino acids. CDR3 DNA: TGTGCCAGCAGCCAAGTTGACAGGACCTACGAGCAGTACTTC. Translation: CASSQVDRTYEQYF. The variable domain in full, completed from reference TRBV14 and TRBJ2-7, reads EAGVTQFPSHSVIEKGQTVTLRCDPISGHDNLYWYRRVMGKEIKFLLHFVKESKQDESGMPNNRFLAERTGGTYSTLKVQPAELEDSGVYFCASSQVDRTYEQYFGPGTRLTVT.

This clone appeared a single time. Here the CDR3 DNA reads TGTGCCACCAGCAGAGATCAGGGGGCGAAGGAGAGTGGCTACACCTTC. As protein: CATSRDQGAKESGYTF. This chain connects TRBV15 to TRBJ1-2, with 8 bases matching TRBD1. CDR1 LNHNV and CDR2 YYDKDF come from the germline V gene (reference sequence). The junction had 10 bases not matched to a gene; V was cut back by 0 bases and J by 7 bases. The CDR3 loop spans 16 amino acids.

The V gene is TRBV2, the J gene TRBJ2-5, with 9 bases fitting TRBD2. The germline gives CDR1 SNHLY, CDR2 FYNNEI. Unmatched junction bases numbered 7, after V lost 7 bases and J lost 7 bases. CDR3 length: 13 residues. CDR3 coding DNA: TGTGCCAGCATGCGGGGGGGGACCGGGACCCAGTACTTC. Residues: CASMRGGTGTQYF.

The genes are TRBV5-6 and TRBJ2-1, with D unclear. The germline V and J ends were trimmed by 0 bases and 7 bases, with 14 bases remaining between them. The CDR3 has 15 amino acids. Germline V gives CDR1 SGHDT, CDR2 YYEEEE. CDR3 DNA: TGTGCCAGCAGCTTGGGACAAGGAATTTTTAATGAGCAGTTCTTC. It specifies CASSLGQGIFNEQFF.

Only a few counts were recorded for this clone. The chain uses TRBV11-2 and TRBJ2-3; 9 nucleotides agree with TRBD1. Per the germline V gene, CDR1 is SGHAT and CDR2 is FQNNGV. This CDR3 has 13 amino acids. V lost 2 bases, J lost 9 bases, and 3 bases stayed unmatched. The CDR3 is CASSLRTGETQYF. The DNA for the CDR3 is TGTGCCAGCAGCTTAAGGACAGGGGAAACGCAGTATTTT.

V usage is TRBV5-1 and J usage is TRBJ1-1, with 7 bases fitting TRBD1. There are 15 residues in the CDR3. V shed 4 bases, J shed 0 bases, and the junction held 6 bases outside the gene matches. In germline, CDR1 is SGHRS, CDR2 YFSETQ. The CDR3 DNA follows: TGCGCCAGCAGCGTCTCGGGACAGTTGAACACTGAAGCTTTCTTT. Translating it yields CASSVSGQLNTEAFF.

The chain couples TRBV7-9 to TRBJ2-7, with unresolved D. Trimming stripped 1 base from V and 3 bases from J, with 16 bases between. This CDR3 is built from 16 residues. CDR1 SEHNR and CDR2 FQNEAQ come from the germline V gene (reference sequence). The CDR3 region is CASSLERSTLYYEQYF. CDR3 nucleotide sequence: TGTGCCAGCAGCTTAGAGAGGTCCACCCTTTACTACGAGCAGTACTTC.

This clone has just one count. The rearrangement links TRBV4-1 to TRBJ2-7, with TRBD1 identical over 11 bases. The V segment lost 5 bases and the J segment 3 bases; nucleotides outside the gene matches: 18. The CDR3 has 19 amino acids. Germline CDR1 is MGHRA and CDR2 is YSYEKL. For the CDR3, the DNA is TGCGCCAGCAGCTACGCACTACCCGGTGGGGACAGGGGGTACTACGAGCAGTACTTC. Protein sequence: CASSYALPGGDRGYYEQYF.

The CDR3 loop is CASRSSGANVLTF. In nucleotides, the CDR3 is TGTGCCAGCAGGTCATCTGGGGCCAACGTCCTGACTTTC. The V gene is TRBV11-2, the J gene TRBJ2-6; D gene ambiguous. This CDR3 contains 13 residues. Germline V gene sequence: CDR1 SGHAT, CDR2 FQNNGV. The V gene lost 6 bases and the J gene lost 1 base, with 4 bases spanning the gap.

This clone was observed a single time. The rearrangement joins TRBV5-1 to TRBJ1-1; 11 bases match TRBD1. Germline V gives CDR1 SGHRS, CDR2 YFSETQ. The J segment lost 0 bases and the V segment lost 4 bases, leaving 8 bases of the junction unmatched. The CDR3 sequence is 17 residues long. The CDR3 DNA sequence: TGCGCCAGCAGCCAGGCCCGGACAGGGGGCATGAACACTGAAGCTTTCTTT. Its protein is CASSQARTGGMNTEAFF.

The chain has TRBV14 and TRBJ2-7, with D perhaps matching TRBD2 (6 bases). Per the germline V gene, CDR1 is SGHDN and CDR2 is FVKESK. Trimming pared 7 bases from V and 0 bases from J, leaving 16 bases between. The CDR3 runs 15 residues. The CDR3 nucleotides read TGTGCCAGCACCTCGGAGGGCCCCAGCTCCTACGAGCAGTACTTC. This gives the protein CASTSEGPSSYEQYF. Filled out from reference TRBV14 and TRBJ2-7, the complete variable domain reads EAGVTQFPSHSVIEKGQTVTLRCDPISGHDNLYWYRRVMGKEIKFLLHFVKESKQDESGMPNNRFLAERTGGTYSTLKVQPAELEDSGVYFCASTSEGPSSYEQYFGPGTRLTVT.

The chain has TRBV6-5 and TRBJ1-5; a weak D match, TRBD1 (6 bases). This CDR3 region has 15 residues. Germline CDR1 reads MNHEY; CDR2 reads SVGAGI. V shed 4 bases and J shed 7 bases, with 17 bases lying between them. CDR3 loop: CASSSLGAGVQPQHF. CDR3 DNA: TGTGCCAGCAGTTCTTTGGGGGCAGGGGTCCAGCCCCAGCATTTT.

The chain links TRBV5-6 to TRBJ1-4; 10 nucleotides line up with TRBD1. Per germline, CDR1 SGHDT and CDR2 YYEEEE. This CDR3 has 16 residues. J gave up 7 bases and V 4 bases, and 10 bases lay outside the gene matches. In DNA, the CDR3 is TGTGCCAGCAGCCGTCCCGGGACAGGGGCGACTGAAAAACTGTTTTTT. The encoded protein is CASSRPGTGATEKLFF.

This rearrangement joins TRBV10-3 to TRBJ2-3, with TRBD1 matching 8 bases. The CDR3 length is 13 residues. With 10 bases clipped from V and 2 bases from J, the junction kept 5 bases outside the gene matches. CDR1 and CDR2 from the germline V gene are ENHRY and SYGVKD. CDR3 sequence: CATGQGLTDTQYF. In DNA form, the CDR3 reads TGTGCCACCGGACAGGGACTCACAGATACGCAGTATTTT.